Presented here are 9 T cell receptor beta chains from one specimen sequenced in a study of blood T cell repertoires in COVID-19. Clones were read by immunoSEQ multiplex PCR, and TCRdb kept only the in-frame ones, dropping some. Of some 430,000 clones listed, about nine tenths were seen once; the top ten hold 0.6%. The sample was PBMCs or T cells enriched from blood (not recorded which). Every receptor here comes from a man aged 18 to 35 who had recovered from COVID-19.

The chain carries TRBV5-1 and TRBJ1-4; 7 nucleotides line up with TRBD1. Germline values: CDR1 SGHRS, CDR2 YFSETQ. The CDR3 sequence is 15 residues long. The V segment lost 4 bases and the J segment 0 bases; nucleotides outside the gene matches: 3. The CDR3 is CASSPGGATNEKLFF. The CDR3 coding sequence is TGCGCCAGCAGCCCAGGGGGTGCAACTAATGAAAAACTGTTTTTT. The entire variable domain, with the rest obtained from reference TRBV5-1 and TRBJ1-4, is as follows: KAGVTQTPRYLIKTRGQQVTLSCSPISGHRSVSWYQQTPGQGLQFLFEYFSETQRNKGNFPGRFSGRQFSNSRSEMNVSTLELGDSALYLCASSPGGATNEKLFFGSGTQLSVL.

The CDR3 is CASSTGFTYEQYF. In DNA, the CDR3 is TGTGCCAGCAGCACGGGTTTTACCTACGAGCAGTACTTC. The V gene is TRBV11-2, the J gene TRBJ2-7; D remains ambiguous. This CDR3 region has 13 residues. From germline, CDR1 is SGHAT and CDR2 FQNNGV. Trimming stripped 5 bases from V and 2 bases from J, with 10 bases between.

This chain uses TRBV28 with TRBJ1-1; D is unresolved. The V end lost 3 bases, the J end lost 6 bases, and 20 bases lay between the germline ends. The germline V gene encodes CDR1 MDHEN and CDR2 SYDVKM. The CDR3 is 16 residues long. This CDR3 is CASSFLSRGSFAEAFF. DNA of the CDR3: TGTGCCAGCAGTTTTCTTAGCCGAGGGAGTTTCGCTGAAGCTTTCTTT.

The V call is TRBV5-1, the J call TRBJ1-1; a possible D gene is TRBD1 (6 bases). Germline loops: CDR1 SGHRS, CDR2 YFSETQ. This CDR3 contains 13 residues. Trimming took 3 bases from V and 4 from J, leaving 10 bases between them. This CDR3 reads CASSSLQGTEAFF. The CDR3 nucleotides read TGCGCCAGCAGCTCGCTACAGGGCACTGAAGCTTTCTTT. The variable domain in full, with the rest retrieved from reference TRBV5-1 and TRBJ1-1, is KAGVTQTPRYLIKTRGQQVTLSCSPISGHRSVSWYQQTPGQGLQFLFEYFSETQRNKGNFPGRFSGRQFSNSRSEMNVSTLELGDSALYLCASSSLQGTEAFFGQGTRLTVV.

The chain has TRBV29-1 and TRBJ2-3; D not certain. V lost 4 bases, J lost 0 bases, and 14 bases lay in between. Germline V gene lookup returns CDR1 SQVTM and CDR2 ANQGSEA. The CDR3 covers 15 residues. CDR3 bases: TGCAGCGTTGTTCGTCAAAGCTTAAGCACAGATACGCAGTATTTT. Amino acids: CSVVRQSLSTDTQYF.

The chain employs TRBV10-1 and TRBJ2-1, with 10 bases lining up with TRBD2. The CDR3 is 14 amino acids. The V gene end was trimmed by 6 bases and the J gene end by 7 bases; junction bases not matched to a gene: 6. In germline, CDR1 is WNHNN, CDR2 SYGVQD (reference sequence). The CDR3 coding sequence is TGCGCCAGCAGCGCGGGACTAGCGCCAAATGAGCAGTTCTTC. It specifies CASSAGLAPNEQFF.

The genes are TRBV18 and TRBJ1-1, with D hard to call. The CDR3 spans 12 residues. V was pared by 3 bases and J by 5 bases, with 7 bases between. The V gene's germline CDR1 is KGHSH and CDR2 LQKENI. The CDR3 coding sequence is TGTGCCAGCTCACCGCAACAGACTGAAGCTTTCTTT. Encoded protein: CASSPQQTEAFF.

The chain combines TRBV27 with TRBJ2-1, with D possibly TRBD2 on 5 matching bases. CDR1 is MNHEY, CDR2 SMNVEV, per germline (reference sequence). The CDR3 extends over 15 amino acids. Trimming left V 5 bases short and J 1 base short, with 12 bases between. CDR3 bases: TGTGCCAGCAGTAACTCCCCGGGGTCCTACAATGAGCAGTTCTTC. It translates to CASSNSPGSYNEQFF.

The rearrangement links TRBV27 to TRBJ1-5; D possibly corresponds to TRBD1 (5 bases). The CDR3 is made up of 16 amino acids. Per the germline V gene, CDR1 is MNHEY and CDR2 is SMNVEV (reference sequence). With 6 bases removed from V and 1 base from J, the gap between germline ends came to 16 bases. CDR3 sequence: CASSKSGSWSNQPQHF. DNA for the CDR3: TGTGCCAGCAGCAAGTCAGGGTCTTGGAGCAATCAGCCCCAGCATTTT.